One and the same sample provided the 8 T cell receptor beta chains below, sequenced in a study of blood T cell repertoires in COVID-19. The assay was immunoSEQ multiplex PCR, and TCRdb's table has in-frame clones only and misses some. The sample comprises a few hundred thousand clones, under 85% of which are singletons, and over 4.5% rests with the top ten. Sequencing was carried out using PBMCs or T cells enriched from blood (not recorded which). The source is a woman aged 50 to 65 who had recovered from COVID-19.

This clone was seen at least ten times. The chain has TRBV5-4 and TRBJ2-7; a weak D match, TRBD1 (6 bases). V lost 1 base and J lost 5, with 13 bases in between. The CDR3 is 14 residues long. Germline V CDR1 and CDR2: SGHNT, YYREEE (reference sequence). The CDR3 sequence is CASSLWGRTDEQYF. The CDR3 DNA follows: TGTGCCAGCAGCTTGTGGGGCCGGACAGACGAGCAGTACTTC.

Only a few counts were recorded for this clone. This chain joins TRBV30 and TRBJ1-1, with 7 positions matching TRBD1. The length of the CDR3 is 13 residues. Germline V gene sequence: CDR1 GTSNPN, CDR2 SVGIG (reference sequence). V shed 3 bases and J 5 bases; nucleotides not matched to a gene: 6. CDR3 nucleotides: TGTGCCTGGAGCAGACAGGGCCGAACTGAAGCTTTCTTT. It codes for CAWSRQGRTEAFF.

The CDR3 is CASSVGETINNEQFF. Written as DNA, the CDR3 is TGTGCCAGCAGCGTAGGAGAGACAATTAACAATGAGCAGTTCTTC. This sequence joins TRBV9 and TRBJ2-1, with D unresolved. V lost 0 bases to trimming and J lost 5 bases, with 12 bases between them. This CDR3 contains 15 residues. Germline CDR1 is SGDLS and CDR2 is YYNGEE.

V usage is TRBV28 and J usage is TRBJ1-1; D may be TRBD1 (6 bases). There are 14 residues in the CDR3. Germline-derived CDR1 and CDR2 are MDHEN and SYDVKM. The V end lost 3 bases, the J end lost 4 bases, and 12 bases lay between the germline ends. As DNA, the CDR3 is TGTGCCAGCAGTTTTCTGGGGGACACCACTGAAGCTTTCTTT. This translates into CASSFLGDTTEAFF.

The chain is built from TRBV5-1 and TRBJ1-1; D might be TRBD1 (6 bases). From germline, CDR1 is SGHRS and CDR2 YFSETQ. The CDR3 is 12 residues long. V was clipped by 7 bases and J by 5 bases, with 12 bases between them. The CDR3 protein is CASGDTETEAFF. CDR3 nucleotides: TGCGCCAGCGGGGACACAGAGACTGAAGCTTTCTTT.

This CDR3 reads CASSPFGRQGITEAFF. CDR3 nucleotide sequence: TGCGCCAGCAGCCCCTTTGGAAGACAGGGAATCACTGAAGCTTTCTTT. This rearrangement joins TRBV5-1 to TRBJ1-1, with 7 bases lining up with TRBD1. The CDR3 contains 16 residues. CDR1 is SGHRS and CDR2 is YFSETQ in the germline V gene. V lost 4 bases and J lost 4; bases outside the gene matches: 13.

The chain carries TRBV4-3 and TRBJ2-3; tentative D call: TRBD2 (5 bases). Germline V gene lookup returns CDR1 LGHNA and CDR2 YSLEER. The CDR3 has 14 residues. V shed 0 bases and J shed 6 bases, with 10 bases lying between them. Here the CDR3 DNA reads TGCGCCAGCAGCCAAGATTCCGGGGTGGATACGCAGTATTTT. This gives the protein CASSQDSGVDTQYF.

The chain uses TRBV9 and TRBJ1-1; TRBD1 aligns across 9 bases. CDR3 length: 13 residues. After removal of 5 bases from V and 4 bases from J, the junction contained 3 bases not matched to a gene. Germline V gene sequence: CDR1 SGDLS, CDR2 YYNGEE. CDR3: CASRGQGRTEAFF. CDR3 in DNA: TGTGCCAGCAGGGGACAGGGTCGCACTGAAGCTTTCTTT.